Listed here are 30 T cell receptor beta chains from one sample, sequenced in a study of blood T cell repertoires in COVID-19. Sequenced by immunoSEQ multiplex PCR; TCRdb stores in-frame clones only, minus some. The sample lists some 220,000 clones; 65% to 85% were seen once. Sequencing was carried out using peripheral blood. The source is a woman aged 30 to 39 with COVID-19, enrolled during active disease.

The chain is built from TRBV3-1 (or the pseudogene TRBV3-2) and TRBJ1-4; no firm D call. The V end lost 5 bases, the J end lost 4 bases, and 14 bases lay between the germline ends. This CDR3 contains 15 residues. Germline CDR1 reads LGHDT; CDR2 reads YNNKEL (reference sequence). DNA of the CDR3: TGTGCCAGCAGCACACGGGTCACTGGTAATGAAAAACTGTTTTTT. Translation: CASSTRVTGNEKLFF.

The gene calls are TRBV7-2 and TRBJ2-5, with 9 positions matching TRBD1. Germline loops: CDR1 SGHTA, CDR2 FQGNSA. With 6 bases clipped from V and 5 bases from J, the junction kept 16 bases outside the gene matches. The CDR3 is 17 amino acids. CDR3: CASSLNPGTGRLETQYF. CDR3 in DNA: TGTGCCAGCAGTCTCAACCCCGGGACAGGGAGGTTGGAGACCCAGTACTTC. Full variable domain (outside the CDR3, taken from reference TRBV7-2 and TRBJ2-5): GAGVSQSPSNKVTEKGKDVELRCDPISGHTALYWYRQSLGQGLEFLIYFQGNSAPDKSGLPSDRFSAERTGGSVSTLTIQRTQQEDSAVYLCASSLNPGTGRLETQYFGPGTRLLVL.

The V and J genes are TRBV10-3 and TRBJ1-1; D call uncertain. Between the trimmed V and J ends, which lost 2 bases and 0 bases, there was a span of 7 bases. CDR1 is ENHRY and CDR2 is SYGVKD in the germline V gene. The CDR3 length is 14 residues. CDR3 region: CAISETAMNTEAFF. For the CDR3, the DNA is TGTGCCATCAGTGAGACAGCCATGAACACTGAAGCTTTCTTT.

For the CDR3, the DNA is TGTGCCAGCAGTGAAATCGACGCCCTCGGGGGCTACACCTTC. Encoded protein: CASSEIDALGGYTF. The V call is TRBV6-1, the J call TRBJ1-2; unclear D gene. Germline CDR1 reads MNHNS; CDR2 reads SASEGT. V was cut by 2 bases and J by 8 bases, with 15 bases left in between. The CDR3 sequence is 14 residues long.

The chain recombines TRBV19 with TRBJ2-2; 7 bases agree with TRBD1. Trimming at V came to 1 base and at J to 5 bases, leaving 4 bases not matched to a gene. Germline lookup yields CDR1 LNHDA and CDR2 SQIVND (reference sequence). The CDR3 is 15 residues long. CDR3 loop: CASSIAPTGTGELFF. CDR3 in DNA: TGTGCCAGTAGTATAGCTCCGACAGGGACCGGGGAGCTGTTTTTT.

V is TRBV2 and J is TRBJ2-4, with TRBD2 matching over 8 bases. There are 15 residues in the CDR3. The trim removed 2 bases at V and 7 bases at J, leaving 7 bases unmatched. Germline CDR1 is SNHLY and CDR2 is FYNNEI. The CDR3 DNA is TGTGCCAGCAGTGAAATGCGGGGGGATGCGAACATTCAGTACTTC. Translated: CASSEMRGDANIQYF.

The chain links TRBV11-3 to TRBJ1-5, with 12 bases identical to TRBD1. The CDR3 consists of 20 residues. With 5 bases clipped from V and 0 bases from J, the junction kept 14 bases outside the gene matches. Germline V gene data show CDR1 as SGHNT and CDR2 as YENEEA. CDR3 sequence (DNA): TGTGCCAGCAGCCTACGAACCGGGACAGGGGGCCTCTATAGCAATCAGCCCCAGCATTTT. Residues: CASSLRTGTGGLYSNQPQHF.

This rearrangement joins TRBV4-3 to TRBJ2-7; the match to TRBD2 covers 9 bases. CDR3 size: 15 residues. With 1 base clipped from V and 4 bases from J, the junction kept 5 bases outside the gene matches. Germline V gene data show CDR1 as LGHNA and CDR2 as YSLEER. The CDR3 loop reads CASSQVDSGGYEQYF. CDR3 in DNA: TGCGCCAGCAGCCAAGTCGATAGCGGGGGATACGAGCAGTACTTC.

The V and J genes are TRBV5-4 and TRBJ2-7; 10 bases match TRBD2. The V gene's germline CDR1 is SGHNT and CDR2 YYREEE (reference sequence). CDR3 length: 16 amino acids. The V gene end was trimmed by 4 bases and the J gene end by 2 bases; junction bases not matched to a gene: 9. For the CDR3, the DNA is TGTGCCAGCAGCCCGGATAGCGGGAGGACCACCTACGAGCAGTACTTC. Amino acid sequence: CASSPDSGRTTYEQYF. Full variable domain (rest looked up from reference TRBV5-4 and TRBJ2-7): ETGVTQSPTHLIKTRGQQVTLRCSSQSGHNTVSWYQQALGQGPQFIFQYYREEENGRGNFPPRFSGLQFPNYSSELNVNALELDDSALYLCASSPDSGRTTYEQYFGPGTRLTVT.

This chain connects TRBV5-4 to TRBJ2-6, with D perhaps matching TRBD1 (5 bases). In germline, CDR1 is SGHNT, CDR2 YYREEE (reference sequence). The V end was cut by 4 bases, the J end by 3 bases, with 11 bases between. The CDR3 runs 15 residues. DNA for the CDR3: TGTGCCAGCAGCCCCGGACACGGTGGGGCCAACGTCCTGACTTTC. This translates into CASSPGHGGANVLTF.

The chain employs TRBV19 and TRBJ1-6; D is undetermined. The CDR3 runs 13 residues. Germline V gene data show CDR1 as LNHDA and CDR2 as SQIVND (reference sequence). Trimming left V 0 bases short and J 9 bases short, with 6 bases between. In DNA, the CDR3 is TGTGCCAGTAGTATAGATAGAGCTTCACCCCTCCACTTT. Amino acids: CASSIDRASPLHF.

This clone turned up a few times. The chain has TRBV5-1 and TRBJ2-6, with 7 bases that match TRBD2. The trim removed 2 bases at V and 0 bases at J, leaving 5 bases unmatched. CDR1 is SGHRS, CDR2 YFSETQ, per germline. The CDR3 is 17 residues long. Here the CDR3 reads CASSLGEGSSGANVLTF. As DNA, the CDR3 is TGCGCCAGCAGCTTAGGGGAGGGCAGCTCTGGGGCCAACGTCCTGACTTTC.

The chain carries TRBV18 and TRBJ1-6; D unclear. Per germline, CDR1 KGHSH and CDR2 LQKENI. V was clipped by 3 bases and J by 6 bases, with 15 bases between them. The CDR3 has 16 amino acids. CDR3 region: CASSPRDRGGNSPLHF. CDR3 nucleotide sequence: TGTGCCAGCTCACCGCGAGACCGGGGTGGTAATTCACCCCTCCACTTT.

The chain employs TRBV19 and TRBJ2-7; 8 bases are shared with TRBD1. Germline-derived CDR1 and CDR2 are LNHDA and SQIVND (reference sequence). V gave up 6 bases and J gave up 2 bases; unmatched junction bases: 9. CDR3 size: 15 residues. This chain's CDR3 is CASSIRTGLTYEQYF. In nucleotides, the CDR3 is TGTGCCAGTAGCATACGGACAGGGCTTACCTACGAGCAGTACTTC.

The chain has TRBV29-1 and TRBJ1-2, with 9 positions matching TRBD1. CDR1 is SQVTM and CDR2 is ANQGSEA in the germline V gene. J was trimmed by 2 bases and V by 0 bases; bases with no gene match: 13. This CDR3 has 18 amino acids. CDR3 residues: CSVEDRRWDRERNYGYTF. The CDR3 DNA follows: TGCAGCGTTGAAGATCGGCGTTGGGACAGGGAGAGGAACTATGGCTACACCTTC.

The chain is built from TRBV7-2 and TRBJ2-1; D is possibly TRBD1 (5 bases). V lost 1 base and J lost 5, with 12 bases in between. The germline gives CDR1 SGHTA, CDR2 FQGNSA. CDR3 length: 15 amino acids. The CDR3: CASSLGGLFHNEQFF. As DNA, the CDR3 is TGTGCCAGCAGCTTAGGGGGCTTGTTTCACAATGAGCAGTTCTTC.

DNA of the CDR3: TGTGCCTGGAGTACAGGGGGCAATCAGCCCCAGCATTTT. Residues: CAWSTGGNQPQHF. This chain connects TRBV30 to TRBJ1-5; 7 positions agree with TRBD1. V shed 2 bases, J shed 2 bases, and the junction held 0 bases outside the gene matches. The CDR3 has 13 amino acids. Germline V lookup: CDR1 GTSNPN, CDR2 SVGIG (reference sequence).

The chain joins TRBV30 to TRBJ1-4, with D maybe TRBD1 (5 bases). The V end lost 4 bases, the J end lost 5 bases, and 17 bases lay between the germline ends. Germline V gene sequence: CDR1 GTSNPN, CDR2 SVGIG (reference sequence). This CDR3 contains 15 residues. CDR3 sequence (DNA): TGTGCCTGGATCAGTCAGACAGTACACAATGAAAAACTGTTTTTT. Translated: CAWISQTVHNEKLFF.

This chain joins TRBV27 and TRBJ2-7; D gene ambiguous. V was cut by 2 bases and J by 4 bases, with 6 bases left in between. The CDR3 totals 12 residues. Germline V gives CDR1 MNHEY, CDR2 SMNVEV (reference sequence). The CDR3, as DNA: TGTGCCAGCAGTTTAAACGGGTACGAGCAGTACTTC. As protein: CASSLNGYEQYF.

The rearrangement links TRBV4-3 to TRBJ2-3; TRBD2 agrees at 12 bases. The CDR3 runs to 16 residues. Germline CDR1 is LGHNA and CDR2 is YSLEER. V lost 1 base and J lost 7; bases outside the gene matches: 6. The DNA of the CDR3 is TGCGCCAGCAGCCAAGGGCTAGCGGGGGGGCCGTATACGCAGTATTTT. It codes for CASSQGLAGGPYTQYF.

A few counts support this clone. The rearrangement joins TRBV20-1 to TRBJ1-3, with a possible D match to TRBD1 (5 bases). This CDR3 is built from 15 residues. The germline V gene encodes CDR1 DFQATT and CDR2 SNEGSKA (reference sequence). V was pared by 3 bases and J by 4 bases, with 16 bases between. The CDR3 sequence: CSASISRAGGNTIYF. The CDR3 DNA reads TGCAGTGCTAGTATCTCCAGGGCAGGGGGAAACACCATATATTTT.

The chain carries TRBV6-4 and TRBJ2-1; 14 bases map to TRBD2. The CDR3 has 15 amino acids. The V gene end was trimmed by 0 bases and the J gene end by 12 bases; junction bases not matched to a gene: 4. Germline values: CDR1 MRHNA, CDR2 SNTAGT. CDR3 region: CASSDSTSGGAGQFF. CDR3 DNA sequence: TGTGCCAGCAGTGACTCGACTAGCGGGGGGGCCGGGCAGTTCTTC.

This clone was counted a single time. J is TRBJ2-1 and V is TRBV9; maybe TRBD1 (5 bases). From germline, CDR1 is SGDLS and CDR2 YYNGEE. Trimming stripped 3 bases from V and 8 bases from J, with 15 bases between. This CDR3 contains 14 residues. CDR3 DNA sequence: TGTGCCAGCAGCGCGAACTACAGGTCGGATGAGCAGTTCTTC. Translated: CASSANYRSDEQFF. Full variable domain (outside the CDR3, taken from reference TRBV9 and TRBJ2-1): DSGVTQTPKHLITATGQRVTLRCSPRSGDLSVYWYQQSLDQGLQFLIQYYNGEERAKGNILERFSAQQFPDLHSELNLSSLELGDSALYFCASSANYRSDEQFFGPGTRLTVL.

The chain joins TRBV10-3 to TRBJ1-2; D unresolved. Germline-derived CDR1 and CDR2 are ENHRY and SYGVKD. V shed 3 bases and J shed 4 bases, with 12 bases lying between them. The CDR3 has 14 amino acids. The CDR3 spells CAISDGVPVYGYTF. The CDR3 DNA follows: TGTGCCATCAGTGACGGGGTTCCGGTCTATGGCTACACCTTC.

This chain joins TRBV27 and TRBJ1-2; perhaps TRBD1 as D (5 bases). The length of the CDR3 is 17 residues. Trimming left V 1 base short and J 0 bases short, with 15 bases between. Germline V gene lookup returns CDR1 MNHEY and CDR2 SMNVEV (reference sequence). The CDR3 region is CASSLYPFDRANYGYTF. The CDR3 DNA reads TGTGCCAGCAGTTTATACCCCTTCGACAGAGCTAACTATGGCTACACCTTC.

V usage is TRBV18 and J usage is TRBJ2-5, with 7 positions matching TRBD1. Germline V gene sequence: CDR1 KGHSH, CDR2 LQKENI. The CDR3 is 14 amino acids. The junction had 2 bases not matched to a gene; V was cut back by 0 bases and J by 4 bases. The CDR3 DNA reads TGTGCCAGCTCACCACCAGGGGGCAGAGAGACCCAGTACTTC. It is translated as CASSPPGGRETQYF. The variable domain in full, with the rest retrieved from reference TRBV18 and TRBJ2-5, is NAGVMQNPRHLVRRRGQEARLRCSPMKGHSHVYWYRQLPEEGLKFMVYLQKENIIDESGMPKERFSAEFPKEGPSILRIQQVVRGDSAAYFCASSPPGGRETQYFGPGTRLLVL.

This clone appeared many times. This chain connects TRBV4-2 to TRBJ1-3; the D is unclear. The CDR3 is made up of 15 amino acids. Trimming shortened V by 4 bases and J by 0 bases, and 10 bases separated the two germline ends. The V gene's germline CDR1 is LGHNA and CDR2 YNFKEQ. The CDR3 reads CASSLQPTSGNTIYF. CDR3 coding DNA: TGTGCCAGCAGCCTACAGCCTACCTCTGGAAACACCATATATTTT.

Here the CDR3 reads CASSPPDRGNQPQHF. In nucleotides, the CDR3 is TGTGCCAGCTCACCACCGGACAGGGGAAATCAGCCCCAGCATTTT. The chain joins TRBV18 to TRBJ1-5, with 9 bases fitting TRBD1. V dropped 0 bases and J dropped 4; count of bases not matched to a gene: 1. The CDR3 length is 15 residues. In germline, CDR1 is KGHSH, CDR2 LQKENI.

This chain links TRBV19 with TRBJ1-5, with TRBD1 matching over 8 bases. V lost 6 bases to trimming and J lost 0 bases; unmatched junction nucleotides: 7. There are 16 residues in the CDR3. The germline V gene encodes CDR1 LNHDA and CDR2 SQIVND (reference sequence). The CDR3 nucleotides read TGTGCCAGTAGGAAGCGAACAGGGGGTAGCAATCAGCCCCAGCATTTT. Its protein is CASRKRTGGSNQPQHF.

The chain recombines TRBV9 with TRBJ1-3; D is unresolved. CDR1 SGDLS and CDR2 YYNGEE come from the germline V gene. V gave up 3 bases and J gave up 4 bases, with 14 bases separating them. The CDR3 length is 15 residues. The CDR3 nucleotides read TGTGCCAGCAGCGAGAGCGGGCGCCAGGGAAACACCATATATTTT. Protein sequence: CASSESGRQGNTIYF.